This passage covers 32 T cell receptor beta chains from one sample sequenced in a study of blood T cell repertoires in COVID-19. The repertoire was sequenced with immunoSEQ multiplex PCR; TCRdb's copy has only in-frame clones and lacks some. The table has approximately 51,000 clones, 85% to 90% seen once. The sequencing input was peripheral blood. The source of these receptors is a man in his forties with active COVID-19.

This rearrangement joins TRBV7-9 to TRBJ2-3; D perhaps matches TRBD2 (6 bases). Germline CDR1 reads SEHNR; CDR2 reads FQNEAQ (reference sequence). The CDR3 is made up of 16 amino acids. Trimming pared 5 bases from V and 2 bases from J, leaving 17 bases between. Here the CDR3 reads CASSRLAFMITDTQYF. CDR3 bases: TGTGCCAGCAGCCGGCTAGCGTTCATGATCACAGATACGCAGTATTTT.

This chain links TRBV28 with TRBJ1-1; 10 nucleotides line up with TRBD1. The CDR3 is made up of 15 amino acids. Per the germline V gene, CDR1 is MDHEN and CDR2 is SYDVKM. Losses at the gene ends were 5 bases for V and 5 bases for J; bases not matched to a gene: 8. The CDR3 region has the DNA TGTGCCAGCAGTCTGGGGACAGGGGTGAGTACTGAAGCTTTCTTT. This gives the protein CASSLGTGVSTEAFF.

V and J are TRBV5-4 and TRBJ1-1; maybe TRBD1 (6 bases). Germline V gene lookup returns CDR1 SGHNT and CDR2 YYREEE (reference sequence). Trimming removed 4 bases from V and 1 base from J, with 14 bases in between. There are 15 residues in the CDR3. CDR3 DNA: TGTGCCAGCAGCCGCGAGCCGGGACAGAACACTGAAGCTTTCTTT. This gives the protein CASSREPGQNTEAFF. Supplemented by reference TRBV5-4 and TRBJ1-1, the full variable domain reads ETGVTQSPTHLIKTRGQQVTLRCSSQSGHNTVSWYQQALGQGPQFIFQYYREEENGRGNFPPRFSGLQFPNYSSELNVNALELDDSALYLCASSREPGQNTEAFFGQGTRLTVV.

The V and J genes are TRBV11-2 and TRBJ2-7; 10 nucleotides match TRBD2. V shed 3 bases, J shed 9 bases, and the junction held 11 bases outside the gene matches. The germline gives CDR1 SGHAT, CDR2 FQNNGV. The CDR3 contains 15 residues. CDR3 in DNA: TGTGCCAGCAGCTTGGAGCGGGAGGGCCTTATACGGCAGTACTTC. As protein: CASSLEREGLIRQYF.

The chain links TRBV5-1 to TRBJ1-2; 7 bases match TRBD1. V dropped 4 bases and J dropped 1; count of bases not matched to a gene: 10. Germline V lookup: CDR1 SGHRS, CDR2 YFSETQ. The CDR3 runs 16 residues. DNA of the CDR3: TGCGCCAGCAGCCGAACAGGGACAGCCTTTAACTATGGCTACACCTTC. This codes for CASSRTGTAFNYGYTF.

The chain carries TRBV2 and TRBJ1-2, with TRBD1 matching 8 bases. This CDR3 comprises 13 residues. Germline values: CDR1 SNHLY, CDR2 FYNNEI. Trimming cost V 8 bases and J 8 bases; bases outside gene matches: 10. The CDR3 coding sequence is TGTGCCAGCTGGGCAGGGGGCGAACGGGGCTACACCTTC. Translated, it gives CASWAGGERGYTF.

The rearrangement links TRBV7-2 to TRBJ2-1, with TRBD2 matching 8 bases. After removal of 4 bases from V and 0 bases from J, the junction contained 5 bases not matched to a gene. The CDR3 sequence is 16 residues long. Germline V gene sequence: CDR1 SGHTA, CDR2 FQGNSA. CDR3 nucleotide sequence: TGTGCCAGCAGCTCTAAGCGGGGGAGCTCCTACAATGAGCAGTTCTTC. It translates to CASSSKRGSSYNEQFF.

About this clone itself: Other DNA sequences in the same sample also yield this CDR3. This CDR3 is CASSVVGGGNTIYF. The CDR3 DNA follows: TGTGCCAGCAGCGTGGTGGGGGGTGGAAACACCATATATTTT. V is TRBV9 and J is TRBJ1-3; the D gene is possibly TRBD1 (5 bases). The germline CDR1 and CDR2 sequences are SGDLS and YYNGEE. Between the trimmed V and J ends, which lost 2 bases and 3 bases, there was a span of 9 bases. The length of the CDR3 is 14 residues.

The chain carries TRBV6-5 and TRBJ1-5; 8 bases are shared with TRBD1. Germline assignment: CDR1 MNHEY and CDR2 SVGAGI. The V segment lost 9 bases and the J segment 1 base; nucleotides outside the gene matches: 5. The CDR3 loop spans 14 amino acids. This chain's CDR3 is CASLRTGSNQPQHF. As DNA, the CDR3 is TGTGCCAGTCTTCGGACAGGGAGCAATCAGCCCCAGCATTTT.

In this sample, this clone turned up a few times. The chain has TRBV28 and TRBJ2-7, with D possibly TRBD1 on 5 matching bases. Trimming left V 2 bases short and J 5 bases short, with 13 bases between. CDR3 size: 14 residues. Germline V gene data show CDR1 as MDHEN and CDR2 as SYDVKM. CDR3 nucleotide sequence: TGTGCCAGCAGTTTAAGGGCAGGGTGGGACGAGCAGTACTTC. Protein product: CASSLRAGWDEQYF.

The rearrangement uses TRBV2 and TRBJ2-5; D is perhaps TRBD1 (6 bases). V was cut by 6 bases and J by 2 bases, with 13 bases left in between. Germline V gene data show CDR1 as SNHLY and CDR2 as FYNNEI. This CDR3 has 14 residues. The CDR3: CASREDSDQETQYF. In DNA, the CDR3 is TGTGCCAGCAGGGAGGACAGTGATCAAGAGACCCAGTACTTC. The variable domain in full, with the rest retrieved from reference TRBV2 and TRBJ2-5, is EPEVTQTPSHQVTQMGQEVILRCVPISNHLYFYWYRQILGQKVEFLVSFYNNEISEKSEIFDDQFSVERPDGSNFTLKIRSTKLEDSAMYFCASREDSDQETQYFGPGTRLLVL.

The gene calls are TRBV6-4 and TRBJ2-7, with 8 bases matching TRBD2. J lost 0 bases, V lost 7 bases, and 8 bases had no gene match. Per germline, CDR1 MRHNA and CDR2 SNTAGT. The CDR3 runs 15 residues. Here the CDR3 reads CASITSGTTSYEQYF. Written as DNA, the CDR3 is TGTGCCAGCATCACTAGCGGAACCACCTCCTACGAGCAGTACTTC.

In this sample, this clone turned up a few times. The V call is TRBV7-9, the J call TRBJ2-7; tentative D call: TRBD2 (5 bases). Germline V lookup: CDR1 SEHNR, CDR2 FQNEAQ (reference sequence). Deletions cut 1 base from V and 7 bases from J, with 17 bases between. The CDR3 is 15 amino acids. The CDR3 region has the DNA TGTGCCAGCAGCTTAGGAGGGCACAGCGGAGGAGAGCAGTACTTC. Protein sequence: CASSLGGHSGGEQYF.

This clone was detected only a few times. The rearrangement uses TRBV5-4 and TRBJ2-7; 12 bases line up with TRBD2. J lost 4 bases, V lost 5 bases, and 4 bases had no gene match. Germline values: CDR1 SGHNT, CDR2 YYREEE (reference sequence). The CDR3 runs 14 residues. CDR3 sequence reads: CASRRTSGKYEQYF. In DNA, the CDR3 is TGTGCCAGCAGGAGGACTAGCGGGAAATACGAGCAGTACTTC.

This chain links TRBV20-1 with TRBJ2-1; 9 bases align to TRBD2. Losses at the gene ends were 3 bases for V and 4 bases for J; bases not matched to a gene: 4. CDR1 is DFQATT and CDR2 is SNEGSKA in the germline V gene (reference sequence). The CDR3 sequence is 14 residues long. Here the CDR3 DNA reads TGCAGTGCTAGTCCTAGCGGGGTTTACAATGAGCAGTTCTTC. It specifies CSASPSGVYNEQFF.

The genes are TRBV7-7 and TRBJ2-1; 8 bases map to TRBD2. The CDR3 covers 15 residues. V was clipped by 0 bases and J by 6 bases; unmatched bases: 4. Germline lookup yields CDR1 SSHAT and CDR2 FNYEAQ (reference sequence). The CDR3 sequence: CASSLAVAGINEQFF. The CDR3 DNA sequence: TGTGCCAGCAGCTTAGCGGTAGCGGGAATCAATGAGCAGTTCTTC.

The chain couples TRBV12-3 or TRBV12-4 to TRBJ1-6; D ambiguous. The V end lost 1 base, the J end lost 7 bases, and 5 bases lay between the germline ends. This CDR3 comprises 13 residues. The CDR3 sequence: CASSLELNSPLHF. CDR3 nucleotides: TGTGCCAGCAGTTTAGAGCTGAATTCACCCCTCCACTTT.

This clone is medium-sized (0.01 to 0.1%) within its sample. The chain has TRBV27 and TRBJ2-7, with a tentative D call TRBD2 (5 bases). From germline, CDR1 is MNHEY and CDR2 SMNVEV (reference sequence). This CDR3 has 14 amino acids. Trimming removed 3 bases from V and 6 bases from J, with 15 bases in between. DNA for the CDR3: TGTGCCAGCAGTTTTGCGACGGGGTTTGGCGAGCAGTACTTC. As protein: CASSFATGFGEQYF.

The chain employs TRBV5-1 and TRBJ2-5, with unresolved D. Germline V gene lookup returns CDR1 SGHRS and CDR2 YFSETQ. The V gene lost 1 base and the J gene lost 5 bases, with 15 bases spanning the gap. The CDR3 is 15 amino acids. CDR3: CASSLNPGDGETQYF. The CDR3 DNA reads TGCGCCAGCAGCTTGAACCCCGGTGACGGGGAGACCCAGTACTTC.

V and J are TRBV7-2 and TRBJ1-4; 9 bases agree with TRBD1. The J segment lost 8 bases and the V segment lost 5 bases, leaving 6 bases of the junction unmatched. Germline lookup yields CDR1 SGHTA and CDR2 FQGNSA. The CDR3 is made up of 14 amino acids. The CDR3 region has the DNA TGTGCCAGCAGCATACAGGGGGCCGGAGAAAAACTGTTTTTT. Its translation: CASSIQGAGEKLFF.

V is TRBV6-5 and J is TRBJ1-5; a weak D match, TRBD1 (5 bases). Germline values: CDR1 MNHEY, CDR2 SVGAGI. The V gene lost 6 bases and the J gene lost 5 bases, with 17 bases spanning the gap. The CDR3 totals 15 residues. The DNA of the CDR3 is TGTGCCAGCAGCCAAAGGGACTCACGGGATCAGCCCCAGCATTTT. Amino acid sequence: CASSQRDSRDQPQHF.

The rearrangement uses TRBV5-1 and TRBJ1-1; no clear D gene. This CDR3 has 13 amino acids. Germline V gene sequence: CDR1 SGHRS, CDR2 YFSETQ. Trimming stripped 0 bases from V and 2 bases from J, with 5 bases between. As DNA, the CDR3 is TGCGCCAGCAGCTTGGGACTAAACACTGAAGCTTTCTTT. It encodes CASSLGLNTEAFF.

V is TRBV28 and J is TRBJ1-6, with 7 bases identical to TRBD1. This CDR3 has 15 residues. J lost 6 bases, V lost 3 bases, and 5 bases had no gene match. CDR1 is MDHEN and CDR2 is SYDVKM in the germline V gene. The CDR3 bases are TGTGCCAGCAGTTTTTCGGGACAGTCTAATTCACCCCTCCACTTT. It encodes CASSFSGQSNSPLHF.

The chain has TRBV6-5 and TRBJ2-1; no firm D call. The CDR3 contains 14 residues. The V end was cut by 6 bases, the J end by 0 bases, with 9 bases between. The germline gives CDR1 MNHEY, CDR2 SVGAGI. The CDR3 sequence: CASSLESSYNEQFF. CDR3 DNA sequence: TGTGCCAGCAGCCTGGAGAGCTCCTACAATGAGCAGTTCTTC.

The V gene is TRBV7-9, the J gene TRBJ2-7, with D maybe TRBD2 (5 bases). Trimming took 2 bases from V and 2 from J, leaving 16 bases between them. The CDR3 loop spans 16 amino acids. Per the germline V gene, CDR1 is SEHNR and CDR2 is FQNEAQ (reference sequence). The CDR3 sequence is CASSLLWARGPYEQYF. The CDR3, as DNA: TGTGCCAGCAGCTTACTTTGGGCTCGAGGGCCCTACGAGCAGTACTTC.

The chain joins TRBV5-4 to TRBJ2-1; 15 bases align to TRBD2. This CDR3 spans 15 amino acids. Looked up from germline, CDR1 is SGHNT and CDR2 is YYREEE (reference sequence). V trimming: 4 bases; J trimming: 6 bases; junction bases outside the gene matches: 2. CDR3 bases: TGTGCCAGCAGCCTGGGACTAGCGGGAGGCAATGAGCAGTTCTTC. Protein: CASSLGLAGGNEQFF.

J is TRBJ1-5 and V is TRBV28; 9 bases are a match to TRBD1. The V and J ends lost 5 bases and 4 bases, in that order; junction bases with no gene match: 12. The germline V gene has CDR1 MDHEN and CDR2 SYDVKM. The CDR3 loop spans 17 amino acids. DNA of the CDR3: TGTGCCAGCAGTCCCCCGCCGGGACAGGGAGGGAATCAGCCCCAGCATTTT. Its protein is CASSPPPGQGGNQPQHF. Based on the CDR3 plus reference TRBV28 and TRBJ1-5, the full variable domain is DVKVTQSSRYLVKRTGEKVFLECVQDMDHENMFWYRQDPGLGLRLIYFSYDVKMKEKGDIPEGYSVSREKKERFSLILESASTNQTSMYLCASSPPPGQGGNQPQHFGDGTRLSIL.

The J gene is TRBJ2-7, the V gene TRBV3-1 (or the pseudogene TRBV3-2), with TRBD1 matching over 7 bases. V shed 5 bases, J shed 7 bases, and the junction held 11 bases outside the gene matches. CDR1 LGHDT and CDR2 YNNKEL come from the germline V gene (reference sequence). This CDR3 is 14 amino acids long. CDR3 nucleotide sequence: TGTGCCAGCAGCGACCGGGACAGCGGATGGGAGCAGTACTTC. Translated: CASSDRDSGWEQYF.

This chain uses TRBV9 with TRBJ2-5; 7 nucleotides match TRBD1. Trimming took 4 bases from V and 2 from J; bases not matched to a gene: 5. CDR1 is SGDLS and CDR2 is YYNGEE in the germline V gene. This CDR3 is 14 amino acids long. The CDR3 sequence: CASSIGTVQETQYF. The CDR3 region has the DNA TGTGCCAGCAGCATCGGGACAGTTCAAGAGACCCAGTACTTC.

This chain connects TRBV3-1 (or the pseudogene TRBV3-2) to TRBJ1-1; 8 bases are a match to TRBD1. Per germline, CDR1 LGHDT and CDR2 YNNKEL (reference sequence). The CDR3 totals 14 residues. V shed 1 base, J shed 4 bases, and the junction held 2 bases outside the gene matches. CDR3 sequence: CASSQGTGSTEAFF. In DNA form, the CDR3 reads TGTGCCAGCAGCCAAGGGACAGGGAGCACTGAAGCTTTCTTT.

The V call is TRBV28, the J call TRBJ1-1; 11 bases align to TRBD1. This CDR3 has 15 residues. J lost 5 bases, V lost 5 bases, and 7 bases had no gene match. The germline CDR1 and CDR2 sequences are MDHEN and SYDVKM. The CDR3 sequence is CASSPPGQGVTEAFF. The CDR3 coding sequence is TGTGCCAGCAGTCCACCGGGACAGGGGGTTACTGAAGCTTTCTTT.

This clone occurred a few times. For the CDR3, the DNA is TGTGCCAGCTCGTCCCGACAGGGGGCGCGGGAGCAGTTCTTC. Its protein is CASSSRQGAREQFF. V gene TRBV18 combines with J gene TRBJ2-1, with 10 bases matching TRBD1. Trimming at V came to 6 bases and at J to 10 bases, leaving 9 bases not matched to a gene. The CDR3 is made up of 14 amino acids. Germline CDR1 is KGHSH and CDR2 is LQKENI.